This T cell receptor (beta chain) was obtained from a study of OX40 agonist ivuxolimab in advanced cancers. About the research overall: Patients with prior anti-PD-1, anti-PD-L1 or anti-CTLA-4 therapy were eligible; 40% had some.

Notes on this clone: Antigen unknown.

Using immunoSEQ multiplex PCR, the repertoire was profiled, and TCRdb retains in-frame clones only, with some absent. The sample records roughly 62,000 clones, about 83% being singletons. Study results and caveats: Clonal expansion by week 6 occurred in CD4+ and CD8+ blood T cells (at 0.1 to 3.0 mg/kg).

The CDR3 length is 18 residues. Germline loops: CDR1 SGHTA, CDR2 FQGTGA. V gave up 5 bases and J gave up 4 bases; unmatched junction bases: 10. If patients had autoimmune disease history or systemic immunosuppression, they were excluded. Material: CD4+ or CD8+ T cells sorted from blood, obtained in a trial of the OX40 agonist ivuxolimab. The TCR originated in an adult with an advanced solid tumor such as melanoma, head and neck, liver or kidney cancer. The J gene is TRBJ2-2, the V gene TRBV7-3, with TRBD2 matching 13 bases. As DNA, the CDR3 is TGTGCCAGCAGCCCAAGACTAGCGGGGGGCCCGAGCACCGGGGAGCTGTTTTTT. It encodes CASSPRLAGGPSTGELFF. Looking up the rest from reference TRBV7-3 and TRBJ2-2 gives the full variable domain: GAGVSQTPSNKVTEKGKYVELRCDPISGHTALYWYRQSLGQGPEFLIYFQGTGAADDSGLPNDRFFAVRPEGSVSTLKIQRTERGDSAVYLCASSPRLAGGPSTGELFFGEGSRLTVL.